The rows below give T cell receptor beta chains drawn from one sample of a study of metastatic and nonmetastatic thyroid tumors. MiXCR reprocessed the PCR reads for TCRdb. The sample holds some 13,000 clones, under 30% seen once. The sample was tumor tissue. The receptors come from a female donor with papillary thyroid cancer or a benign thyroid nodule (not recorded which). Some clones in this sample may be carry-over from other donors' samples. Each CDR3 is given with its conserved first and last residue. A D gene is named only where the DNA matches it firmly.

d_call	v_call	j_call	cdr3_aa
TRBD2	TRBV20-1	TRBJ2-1	CSASGLAGVDNEQFF
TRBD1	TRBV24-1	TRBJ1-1	CATIDLYTGESFF
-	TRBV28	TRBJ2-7	CASSLPDPGNEQYF
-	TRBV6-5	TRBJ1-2	CASSNSWVGTNGYTF
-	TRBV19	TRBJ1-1	CASKEMLTGNTEAFF
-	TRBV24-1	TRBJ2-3	CATSDFGLATQYF
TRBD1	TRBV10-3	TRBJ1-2	CAISGQGGYGYTF
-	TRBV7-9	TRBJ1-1	CASSPVMEAFF
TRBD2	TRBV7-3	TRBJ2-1	CASSLMGGRANEQFF
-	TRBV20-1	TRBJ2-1	CSVQTVGYQGGYNEQFF